A selection of T cell receptor beta chains follows, all from one sample in a study of Ad26.COV2.S vaccination and SARS-CoV-2 variants. Clones were sequenced by immunoSEQ multiplex PCR, and TCRdb holds only the in-frame ones, with some missing. The data hold under 550,000 clones, with 88% observed a single time. Specimen: peripheral blood, collected in a trial of Ad26.COV2.S vaccine versus placebo. The origin of the receptors is a person aged 18-60 years who received the Ad26.COV2.S COVID-19 vaccine or a placebo. The CDR3 runs from the conserved cysteine through the conserved F or W. A D gene is named only where the DNA matches it firmly. Clone sizes are given selectively: once, few, many, or a class where the clone is expanded.

J gene,D gene,V gene,clone size,CDR3 DNA,CDR3 protein
TRBJ1-1,-,TRBV28,-,TGTGCCAGCAGTACCCCGGGCCGCCGGTTCTTT,CASSTPGRRFF
TRBJ1-2,-,TRBV5-1,-,TGCGCCAGCAGCTTGCCCCAAACCGGGTATGGCTACACCTTC,CASSLPQTGYGYTF
TRBJ2-7,-,TRBV6-6,-,TGTGCCAGCAGCTACGGGTCTAACGAGCAGTACTTC,CASSYGSNEQYF
TRBJ2-1,-,TRBV27,-,TGTGCCAGCAGTTTTGTCGCCTACAATGAGCAGTTCTTC,CASSFVAYNEQFF
TRBJ2-7,-,TRBV6-5,-,TGTGCCAGCAGTTACTCCAGTCAGACCAAGAAGGGGGAGCAGTACTTC,CASSYSSQTKKGEQYF
TRBJ1-2,-,TRBV15,-,TGTGCCACCACCAGAGATGGAGAAAGGGACTATGGCTACACCTTC,CATTRDGERDYGYTF
TRBJ1-2,TRBD1,TRBV4-3,-,TGCGCCAGCAGCCAAGACATGACAGGGGGAAACTATGGCTACACCTTC,CASSQDMTGGNYGYTF
TRBJ2-2,TRBD1,TRBV6-5,once,TGTGCCAGCAGCGGGACAGGGGTAGTTACCGGGGAGCTGTTTTTT,CASSGTGVVTGELFF
TRBJ2-3,-,TRBV4-1,-,TGCGCCAGCAGCCGGGGTGGGGGCCCCAGTTATACGCAGTATTTT,CASSRGGGPSYTQYF
TRBJ1-2,-,TRBV25-1,-,TGTGCCAGCAGTGGTACAGGGATCAACTATGGCTACACCTTC,CASSGTGINYGYTF
TRBJ2-1,TRBD2,TRBV7-2,-,TGTGCCAGCAGCCATGAGACTAGCGGGGGAAATGAGCAGTTCTTC,CASSHETSGGNEQFF
TRBJ2-2,-,TRBV5-4,-,TGTGCCAGCAGCCTCGCCGGGTCCGCGAACACCGGGGAGCTGTTTTTT,CASSLAGSANTGELFF
TRBJ2-3,TRBD1,TRBV7-9,-,TGTGCCAGCAGCGCCAGAGGGGGCAGGACAGATACGCAGTATTTT,CASSARGGRTDTQYF
TRBJ2-1,TRBD2,TRBV5-1,-,TGCGCCAGCAGTGAGCGGGAGAGCTCCTACAATGAGCAGTTCTTC,CASSERESSYNEQFF
TRBJ1-6,-,TRBV6-5,-,TGTGCCAGCAGTTACTCGATTACCTCACCCCTCCACTTT,CASSYSITSPLHF
TRBJ1-4,TRBD1,TRBV7-9,few,TGTGCCAGCAGCGGACCGGGACAGGGTAACCCCCAGCTGTTTTTT,CASSGPGQGNPQLFF
TRBJ2-3,TRBD2,TRBV7-8,-,TGTGCCAGCAGCTTAGTGGGCGGGGGGGCCCCCACAGATACGCAGTATTTT,CASSLVGGGAPTDTQYF
TRBJ2-3,-,TRBV6-6,-,TGTGCCAGCAGTTACTCCCGGGGCGATACGCAGTATTTT,CASSYSRGDTQYF
TRBJ2-2,-,TRBV19,once,TGTGCCAGTAGTATAGATCGGAACACCGGGGAGCTGTTTTTT,CASSIDRNTGELFF
TRBJ2-2,-,TRBV18,-,TGTGCCAGCTCACCTTCCGGGACCTCGTCCGGGGAGCTGTTTTTT,CASSPSGTSSGELFF
TRBJ1-4,-,TRBV5-1,-,TGCGCCAGCAGCTTTTCCTCCAGGGGTGAAAAACTGTTTTTT,CASSFSSRGEKLFF
TRBJ2-3,-,TRBV25-1,-,TGTGCCAGCAGTGACTTCACAGGGACAGATACGCAGTATTTT,CASSDFTGTDTQYF
TRBJ2-1,-,TRBV6-4,-,TGTGCCAGCAGTGACTCGGGGGAGAATGAGCAGTTCTTC,CASSDSGENEQFF
TRBJ1-5,-,TRBV28,-,TGTGCCAGCAGGCCGCGAGGAGAGCGGCGCCCCCAGCATTTT,CASRPRGERRPQHF
TRBJ1-5,-,TRBV6-5,-,TGTGCCAGCAGCGTCGAGCCAAATAGCAATCAGCCCCAGCATTTT,CASSVEPNSNQPQHF
TRBJ2-2,-,TRBV7-9,-,TGTGCCAGCAGCGAAGTTGGTGGGACCGGGGAGCTGTTTTTT,CASSEVGGTGELFF
TRBJ2-2,TRBD2,TRBV5-1,-,TGCGCCAGCAGCTTGGCCAGCGGGGGCGGGGAGCTGTTTTTT,CASSLASGGGELFF
TRBJ1-1,TRBD1,TRBV3-1/TRBV3-2,-,TGTGCCAGCAGCCAAGGACAGGGAAGAGACACTGAAGCTTTCTTT,CASSQGQGRDTEAFF
TRBJ2-1,TRBD2,TRBV29-1,-,TGCAGCGTTGATTTGCTAGCGGGGCTAAATGAGCAGTTCTTC,CSVDLLAGLNEQFF
TRBJ2-3,-,TRBV6-4,many,TGTGCCAGCGCGGGTTCTAGCACAGATACGCAGTATTTT,CASAGSSTDTQYF
TRBJ2-3,TRBD2,TRBV28,-,TGTGCCAGCTCGAAGAGGGGGGACCCTTTATCGACTAGCGGGGTAACAGATACGCAGTATTTT,CASSKRGDPLSTSGVTDTQYF
TRBJ2-1,-,TRBV28,-,TGTGCCAGCAGTAATCAGCGGAGCTCCTACAATGAGCAGTTCTTC,CASSNQRSSYNEQFF
TRBJ2-2,-,TRBV12-3/TRBV12-4,-,TGTGCCAGCAGGTCGGGTTCCGGGGAGCTGTTTTTT,CASRSGSGELFF
TRBJ2-7,TRBD1,TRBV6-5,-,TGTGCCAGCAGTTCTATGGACAGGGGGCAGTACGAGCAGTACTTC,CASSSMDRGQYEQYF
TRBJ1-5,-,TRBV2,-,TGTGCCAGCAGTGAGTGGTCTAATAGCAATCAGCCCCAGCATTTT,CASSEWSNSNQPQHF
TRBJ2-2,-,TRBV5-4,few,TGTGCCAGCAGCCCGAGGGACGCATGGGGCACCGGGGAGCTGTTTTTT,CASSPRDAWGTGELFF
TRBJ1-3,-,TRBV30,few,TGTGCCTGGAGTGTACAGGCAGGGGCTGGAAACACCATATATTTT,CAWSVQAGAGNTIYF
TRBJ2-3,TRBD2,TRBV30,few,TGTGCCTGGAGTGTACTAGCTAGCGGGGGGTTCACAGATACGCAGTATTTT,CAWSVLASGGFTDTQYF
TRBJ2-1,-,TRBV4-2,-,TGTGCCAGCAGCCAGGCCAGGGCGGGTGAGCAGTTCTTC,CASSQARAGEQFF
TRBJ1-6,-,TRBV7-9,-,TGTGCCAGCAGCCACACAGGGACTGAGTCACCCCTCCACTTT,CASSHTGTESPLHF